The clone carrying this T cell receptor (beta chain) was recorded many times. The CDR3 runs to 14 residues. Germline CDR1 reads SGHTA; CDR2 reads FQGTGA. V was shortened by 2 bases and J by 4 bases, with 9 bases between the two germline ends. These data belong to a study of identical twins. The authors used template switching to add a universal primer site and gave cDNA unique molecular identifiers. TCRdb called the 5' RACE reads again in MiXCR, with one record for every CDR3 protein. The sample records under 900,000 distinct CDR3 sequences, over 9% being singletons. The sample was also linked to a second study, of yellow fever vaccine responses in identical twins. As that report states: In identical twins, vaccine T cell responses appeared partly shared and partly individual.

Sequencing was done on a sample of PBMCs. The chain uses TRBV7-3 and TRBJ2-1; maybe TRBD1 (6 bases). The receptor's source is a young woman in good health. CDR3 amino acids: CASSLPGQYNEQFF. The CDR3 coding sequence is TGTGCCAGCAGCTTACCCGGACAGTACAATGAGCAGTTCTTC.